The 28 T cell receptor beta chains reported below all come from one sample, sequenced in a study of cytomegalovirus exposure and HLA in healthy donors. Sequencing used immunoSEQ multiplex PCR; TCRdb keeps in-frame clones, though not all of them. The table has around 200,000 clones, around 81% seen once. Material for sequencing was PBMCs. The receptors come from a woman aged 18-29 years in good health and CMV-seropositive.

The chain has TRBV7-2 and TRBJ1-6, with D perhaps matching TRBD1 (6 bases). CDR3 length equals 16 residues. The V and J ends lost 2 bases and 3 bases respectively, with 11 bases between them. Germline CDR1 is SGHTA and CDR2 is FQGNSA. CDR3 protein: CASSLSAGHYNSPLHF. The CDR3 nucleotides are TGTGCCAGCAGCTTATCAGCGGGACACTATAATTCACCCCTCCACTTT.

The chain employs TRBV29-1 and TRBJ1-1; D remains ambiguous. CDR1 is SQVTM, CDR2 ANQGSEA, per germline. The CDR3 loop spans 13 amino acids. V shed 5 bases and J shed 1 base, with 11 bases lying between them. The CDR3 protein is CSVYSRQNTEAFF. Written as DNA, the CDR3 is TGCAGCGTTTATTCTAGGCAGAACACTGAAGCTTTCTTT.

This chain uses TRBV7-2 with TRBJ1-2; TRBD1 aligns across 9 bases. The length of the CDR3 is 15 residues. The V gene end was trimmed by 4 bases and the J gene end by 2 bases; junction bases not matched to a gene: 5. The germline gives CDR1 SGHTA, CDR2 FQGNSA. The chain's CDR3 is CASSSRDRVNYGYTF. DNA for the CDR3: TGTGCCAGCAGCTCCCGGGACAGGGTCAACTATGGCTACACCTTC.

The CDR3 spells CASSNRGYTF. The DNA of the CDR3 is TGTGCCAGCAGTAACAGGGGCTACACCTTC. The chain is built from TRBV2 and TRBJ1-2; D perhaps matches TRBD1 (5 bases). V dropped 5 bases and J dropped 8 bases, with 6 bases sitting between them. Germline CDR1 SNHLY, CDR2 FYNNEI. CDR3 length: 10 residues.

The chain recombines TRBV18 with TRBJ2-5; a possible D gene is TRBD1 (5 bases). Trimming removed 3 bases from V and 7 bases from J, with 9 bases in between. Germline-derived CDR1 and CDR2 are KGHSH and LQKENI. The CDR3 totals 12 residues. The CDR3 reads CASSPTQGTQYF. Here the CDR3 DNA reads TGTGCCAGCTCACCGACGCAGGGGACCCAGTACTTC.

The V gene is TRBV5-4, the J gene TRBJ1-1; a weak D match, TRBD1 (5 bases). The germline CDR1 and CDR2 sequences are SGHNT and YYREEE (reference sequence). The CDR3 covers 14 residues. With 4 bases removed from V and 5 bases from J, the gap between germline ends came to 15 bases. The CDR3 DNA reads as TGTGCCAGCAGCGTGACAGTCCCGATTACTGAAGCTTTCTTT. Residues: CASSVTVPITEAFF.

The sample holds a few counts of this clone. This chain joins TRBV5-1 and TRBJ2-5; D is uncertain. Germline loops: CDR1 SGHRS, CDR2 YFSETQ. The CDR3 runs to 11 residues. V was trimmed by 6 bases and J by 5 bases, leaving 8 bases between them. As DNA, the CDR3 is TGCGCCAGCATGTTCGAGGAGACCCAGTACTTC. This translates into CASMFEETQYF.

The V and J genes are TRBV6-5 and TRBJ2-5; D might be TRBD2 (6 bases). Germline values: CDR1 MNHEY, CDR2 SVGAGI. The CDR3 length is 13 residues. Deletions cut 6 bases from V and 2 bases from J, with 10 bases between. CDR3 bases: TGTGCCAGCAGCCTAGGGACTCAAGAGACCCAGTACTTC. Translation gives CASSLGTQETQYF.

The genes are TRBV7-9 and TRBJ1-4; 7 bases match TRBD1. Looked up from germline, CDR1 is SEHNR and CDR2 is FQNEAQ (reference sequence). The CDR3 extends over 18 amino acids. J was trimmed by 0 bases and V by 5 bases; bases with no gene match: 12. CDR3 coding DNA: TGTGCCAGCAGCCCCTGGACAGGAGGTGTTGCAACTAATGAAAAACTGTTTTTT. Protein product: CASSPWTGGVATNEKLFF.

This clone has at least ten counts. The rearrangement links TRBV27 to TRBJ1-2; D remains unclear. This CDR3 is 13 amino acids long. The V gene lost 4 bases and the J gene lost 2 bases, with 8 bases spanning the gap. Germline V gives CDR1 MNHEY, CDR2 SMNVEV (reference sequence). This CDR3 is CASSWEGNYGYTF. As DNA, the CDR3 is TGTGCCAGCAGTTGGGAGGGCAACTATGGCTACACCTTC.

This clone was picked up a small number of times. The rearrangement uses TRBV5-6 and TRBJ2-1; D uncertain. CDR1 SGHDT and CDR2 YYEEEE come from the germline V gene. The CDR3 contains 16 residues. Trimming pared 0 bases from V and 0 bases from J, leaving 10 bases between. This chain's CDR3 is CASSLDFRSSYNEQFF. CDR3 sequence (DNA): TGTGCCAGCAGCTTGGATTTCCGGAGCTCCTACAATGAGCAGTTCTTC. The full variable domain, its missing parts supplied by reference TRBV5-6 and TRBJ2-1, is DAGVTQSPTHLIKTRGQQVTLRCSPKSGHDTVSWYQQALGQGPQFIFQYYEEEERQRGNFPDRFSGHQFPNYSSELNVNALLLGDSALYLCASSLDFRSSYNEQFFGPGTRLTVL.

This sequence joins TRBV2 and TRBJ1-2; tentative D call: TRBD1 (6 bases). This CDR3 has 13 residues. V was shortened by 8 bases and J by 3 bases, with 13 bases between the two germline ends. Germline V gene lookup returns CDR1 SNHLY and CDR2 FYNNEI. CDR3 bases: TGTGCCAGCGGAGGACAGACGGACTATGGCTACACCTTC. Translating gives CASGGQTDYGYTF.

The chain employs TRBV5-1 and TRBJ2-7; TRBD2 agrees at 9 bases. CDR1 SGHRS and CDR2 YFSETQ come from the germline V gene. This CDR3 is 14 amino acids long. The V and J ends lost 4 bases and 4 bases, in that order; junction bases with no gene match: 6. CDR3 region: CASSSSLAGYEQYF. CDR3 DNA sequence: TGCGCCAGCAGCAGTTCGCTAGCGGGATACGAGCAGTACTTC.

V is TRBV5-4 and J is TRBJ2-3; D uncertain. This CDR3 contains 15 residues. Between the trimmed V and J ends, which lost 2 bases and 0 bases, there was a span of 10 bases. Germline CDR1 and CDR2: SGHNT and YYREEE (reference sequence). CDR3 sequence reads: CASSFRRSSTDTQYF. The CDR3 region has the DNA TGTGCCAGCAGCTTTCGGCGGAGCAGCACAGATACGCAGTATTTT.

This chain joins TRBV27 and TRBJ1-5, with TRBD1 matching 8 bases. Germline CDR1 reads MNHEY; CDR2 reads SMNVEV (reference sequence). The CDR3 is made up of 13 amino acids. The junction had 2 bases not matched to a gene; V was cut back by 6 bases and J by 4 bases. The DNA of the CDR3 is TGTGCCAGCAGGCGACAGGGGAATCAGCCCCAGCATTTT. Amino acids: CASRRQGNQPQHF.

This clone was counted once. V usage is TRBV19 and J usage is TRBJ2-1; D uncertain. The CDR3 spans 13 residues. Germline-derived CDR1 and CDR2 are LNHDA and SQIVND (reference sequence). Trimming stripped 4 bases from V and 9 bases from J, with 13 bases between. CDR3 region: CASSNGGRVEQFF. DNA for the CDR3: TGTGCCAGTAGTAACGGCGGTCGGGTTGAGCAGTTCTTC.

The genes are TRBV5-4 and TRBJ1-1, with D perhaps TRBD1 (5 bases). Trimming took off 4 bases at V and 3 bases at J, with 22 bases between the two ends. The CDR3 totals 17 residues. Germline-derived CDR1 and CDR2 are SGHNT and YYREEE (reference sequence). The CDR3 region is CASSPRAGISVDTEAFF. The CDR3 DNA follows: TGTGCCAGCAGCCCAAGGGCAGGGATCAGTGTGGACACTGAAGCTTTCTTT.

This sequence joins TRBV6-1 and TRBJ2-1, with 9 bases that match TRBD1. CDR1 and CDR2 from the germline V gene are MNHNS and SASEGT. The junction had 8 bases not matched to a gene; V was cut back by 0 bases and J by 5 bases. The CDR3 runs 17 residues. CDR3 sequence: CASSEARGTGKDNEQFF. CDR3 nucleotide sequence: TGTGCCAGCAGTGAAGCTAGGGGGACAGGGAAGGACAATGAGCAGTTCTTC.

This clone was observed a single time. The chain couples TRBV4-1 to TRBJ2-5; 7 bases are shared with TRBD2. The trim removed 1 base at V and 4 bases at J, leaving 3 bases unmatched. This CDR3 spans 14 amino acids. Per germline, CDR1 MGHRA and CDR2 YSYEKL. This chain's CDR3 is CASSQVSSGETQYF. The CDR3 region has the DNA TGCGCCAGCAGCCAAGTATCTAGCGGAGAGACCCAGTACTTC.

This clone was found once. J is TRBJ2-6 and V is TRBV5-6, with D perhaps matching TRBD2 (6 bases). Germline V gene sequence: CDR1 SGHDT, CDR2 YYEEEE. The germline V and J ends were trimmed by 4 bases and 0 bases, with 14 bases remaining between them. This CDR3 contains 17 residues. CDR3 region: CASSAGTSSSGANVLTF. The CDR3 coding sequence is TGTGCCAGCAGCGCCGGGACTTCCAGCTCTGGGGCCAACGTCCTGACTTTC.

The chain carries TRBV4-3 and TRBJ2-1; 8 nucleotides align to TRBD2. Germline assignment: CDR1 LGHNA and CDR2 YSLEER. The CDR3 runs 16 residues. Trimming removed 0 bases from V and 7 bases from J; junction bases left unmatched: 8. CDR3 sequence: CASSQDGGAVWNEQFF. The CDR3 nucleotides are TGCGCCAGCAGCCAAGACGGGGGGGCCGTCTGGAATGAGCAGTTCTTC.

The chain has TRBV7-9 and TRBJ1-2, with D uncertain. CDR3 length equals 14 residues. Germline CDR1 is SEHNR and CDR2 is FQNEAQ (reference sequence). The V end was cut by 1 base, the J end by 1 base, with 7 bases between. As DNA, the CDR3 is TGTGCCAGCAGCTTAGGGTACGGTAACTATGGCTACACCTTC. It yields the protein CASSLGYGNYGYTF.

This clone was seen a few times. The chain carries TRBV7-9 and TRBJ2-7; TRBD2 is a possible D gene (7 bases). Germline CDR1 and CDR2: SEHNR and FQNEAQ (reference sequence). The CDR3 sequence is 14 residues long. V was pared by 1 base and J by 7 bases, with 14 bases between. CDR3 sequence: CASSLGRGAYEQYF. CDR3 sequence (DNA): TGTGCCAGCAGCTTAGGTCGGGGGGCGTATGAGCAGTACTTC.

This chain joins TRBV4-3 and TRBJ2-1; D gene ambiguous. The germline V and J ends were trimmed by 3 bases and 5 bases, with 11 bases remaining between them. Germline CDR1 is LGHNA and CDR2 is YSLEER. This CDR3 region has 14 residues. The CDR3 protein is CASSQETLNNEQFF. The CDR3 DNA is TGCGCCAGCAGCCAGGAGACCCTGAACAATGAGCAGTTCTTC.

The rearrangement uses TRBV5-1 and TRBJ2-3; D is perhaps TRBD2 (5 bases). The CDR3 is 14 amino acids. The germline V gene encodes CDR1 SGHRS and CDR2 YFSETQ. Trimming pared 1 base from V and 3 bases from J, leaving 9 bases between. CDR3 loop: CASSLTAGTDTQYF. The CDR3 DNA follows: TGCGCCAGCAGCTTGACGGCGGGTACAGATACGCAGTATTTT.

This clone was detected only a few times. The chain combines TRBV19 with TRBJ1-2; 7 bases map to TRBD1. The germline gives CDR1 LNHDA, CDR2 SQIVND (reference sequence). CDR3 length: 13 amino acids. V lost 7 bases and J lost 4; bases outside the gene matches: 6. CDR3 in amino acids: CASTPGTVYGYTF. The CDR3 region has the DNA TGTGCCAGTACTCCCGGGACAGTCTATGGCTACACCTTC.

The chain carries TRBV6-5 and TRBJ1-4; TRBD1 might be the D (5 bases). V was trimmed by 0 bases and J by 4 bases, leaving 9 bases between them. The CDR3 loop spans 15 amino acids. Germline V gene data show CDR1 as MNHEY and CDR2 as SVGAGI. The CDR3 DNA sequence: TGTGCCAGCAGTTACTCGGGGGGATTTAATGAAAAACTGTTTTTT. Residues: CASSYSGGFNEKLFF.

The genes are TRBV5-4 and TRBJ2-7; 8 nucleotides align to TRBD1. CDR1 and CDR2 from the germline V gene are SGHNT and YYREEE (reference sequence). CDR3 length: 14 residues. J lost 5 bases, V lost 2 bases, and 6 bases had no gene match. This chain's CDR3 is CASSFGQGRNEQYF. The CDR3 DNA follows: TGTGCCAGCAGCTTTGGACAGGGTAGGAACGAGCAGTACTTC.